This entry concerns a single T cell receptor (beta chain). Its antigen is undetermined. Germline values: CDR1 SEHNR, CDR2 FQNEAQ (reference sequence). The CDR3 length is 15 residues. These data are taken from a study of cytomegalovirus exposure and HLA in healthy donors. PCR employed 60 Vbeta and 13 Jbeta primers. Original handling: Unique TCR beta chains totaled some 80 million in a later count, with around 12 million of them shared. The assay was immunoSEQ multiplex PCR, and TCRdb's table has in-frame clones only and misses some. V, J and clone size derive from that table, while D and trimming were established from the DNA sequence. The table shows roughly 130,000 clones, with roughly 79% occurring only once. Whole-study results and caveats: Earlier analysis looked at TCR beta V segments, and most were productive about 90% or about 30% of the time.

The gene calls are TRBV7-9 and TRBJ2-5; a possible D gene is TRBD1 (5 bases). The J call could be wrong; TRBJ2-7 is a better fit for the DNA end. Sequencing was done on a sample of PBMCs. This receptor was identified in a man aged 18 to 35 in good health and CMV-seronegative. The CDR3 reads CASSPPFRTSYEQYF. The CDR3 nucleotides read TGTGCCAGCAGCCCCCCGTTTAGGACATCCTACGAGCAGTACTTC.